This is a list of T cell receptor beta chains from one sample in a study of blood T cell repertoires in COVID-19. Only in-frame clones appear in the TCRdb table, and some are missing; sequencing was by immunoSEQ multiplex PCR. The table shows 100,000 to 150,000 clones, with 80% to 90% occurring only once. Sequencing was carried out using peripheral blood. These receptors all come from a man aged 50 to 60 with active COVID-19. Each CDR3 is given with its conserved first and last residue. The order of the fields is J gene, CDR3 length, D gene, V gene, clone size, CDR3 protein, CDR3 DNA. D genes are given only for firm matches. Expanded clones get a size class; other rows say once, few or many, or leave the size out.

TRBJ1-4,16,-,TRBV5-1,-,CASSWGSGEWNEKLFF,TGCGCCAGCAGCTGGGGCTCGGGGGAATGGAATGAAAAACTGTTTTTT
TRBJ1-2,13,-,TRBV6-1,-,CASSESGLYGYTF,TGTGCCAGCAGTGAATCAGGGTTGTATGGCTACACCTTC
TRBJ2-3,17,TRBD2,TRBV4-1,-,CASSRNVGFGGEDTQYF,TGCGCCAGCAGCCGAAATGTCGGGTTCGGGGGGGAAGATACGCAGTATTTT
TRBJ2-3,14,-,TRBV10-3,-,CAISESAAFNTQYF,TGTGCCATCAGTGAGTCGGCGGCTTTTAATACGCAGTATTTT
TRBJ2-3,15,-,TRBV5-4,-,CASSPSGGSTDTQYF,TGTGCCAGCAGCCCTTCCGGGGGTAGCACAGATACGCAGTATTTT
TRBJ2-3,15,TRBD1,TRBV4-1,-,CASSHPGQSTDTQYF,TGCGCCAGCAGCCACCCGGGACAGAGCACAGATACGCAGTATTTT
TRBJ1-2,13,-,TRBV6-4,-,CASSPDRNYGYTF,TGTGCCAGCAGTCCCGACAGGAACTATGGCTACACCTTC
TRBJ2-1,14,TRBD2,TRBV7-3,-,CASSETSGRGEQFF,TGTGCCAGCAGCGAGACTAGCGGCAGGGGTGAGCAGTTCTTC
TRBJ2-1,16,TRBD1,TRBV2,-,CASSEPTGGPFYEQFF,TGTGCCAGCAGTGAACCGACAGGGGGCCCGTTTTATGAGCAGTTCTTC
TRBJ1-1,17,-,TRBV7-2,-,CASRTPGHRAMNTEAFF,TGTGCCAGCAGAACACCGGGACACCGAGCGATGAACACTGAAGCTTTCTTT
TRBJ2-3,15,TRBD1,TRBV6-6,-,CASTRETGLRDTQYF,TGTGCCAGCACACGTGAGACAGGGTTGCGTGATACGCAGTATTTT
TRBJ1-1,17,TRBD1,TRBV5-6,-,CASSPSQGMGLNTEAFF,TGTGCCAGCAGCCCTTCACAGGGGATGGGGTTGAACACTGAAGCTTTCTTT
TRBJ1-5,15,-,TRBV18,few,CASSPPGVSNQPQHF,TGTGCCAGCTCTCCTCCAGGGGTTTCCAATCAGCCCCAGCATTTT